The T cell receptor (beta chain) under discussion was sequenced for a study of T-cell reconstitution after alpha-beta-depleted transplantation in children. Unique molecular identifiers tagged the TCRbeta library. TCRdb ran MiXCR on the PCR reads and lists one entry per CDR3 protein. The data show over 400,000 distinct CDR3 sequences, 9.5% to 15% seen once. Here the sequenced sample was PBMCs from the stem cell graft donor, taken from the stem cell graft. The source is a human donor who donated a stem cell graft to a child with combined immunodeficiency.

In DNA, the CDR3 is TGTGCCAGCAGCCAGCCCACAGGGCCCCTGGAGACCCAGTACTTC. Residues: CASSQPTGPLETQYF. V is TRBV3-1 and J is TRBJ2-5; D might be TRBD1 (6 bases). V was pared by 3 bases and J by 5 bases, with 16 bases between. The germline gives CDR1 LGHDT, CDR2 YNNKEL (reference sequence). The CDR3 sequence is 15 residues long.